What follows describes a single T cell receptor beta chain. The data originate from a study of blood T cell repertoires in COVID-19. The CDR3 consists of 15 residues. Germline V gene lookup returns CDR1 SNHLY and CDR2 FYNNEI. After removal of 5 bases from V and 5 bases from J, the junction contained 8 bases not matched to a gene. Repertoires were generated with immunoSEQ multiplex PCR, while TCRdb's copy carries only in-frame clones and drops some. The sample holds about 42,000 clones, around four fifths seen once. This receptor was obtained from a man in his forties or fifties with active COVID-19. Specimen: peripheral blood. The chain uses TRBV2 and TRBJ2-5; 10 bases align to TRBD1. The CDR3 coding sequence is TGTGCCAGCAGTCAGACTCCGGACAGGGGGGAGACCCAGTACTTC. It codes for CASSQTPDRGETQYF.